This TCR beta chain was recorded in a study of shared clonotypes between healthy human individuals. Per the authors' pipeline: Junction-only immunoSEQ data arrived without quality scores, meaning filtering differed. The assay was immunoSEQ multiplex PCR, and TCRdb's table has in-frame clones only and misses some. The V and J calls and clone size are taken from that table; D and trimming were inferred from the DNA. This sample carries under 2.5 million clones, around 90% of them seen once, and the ten largest clones take approximately 0.4%. The TCR sequence derives from a man aged 18 to 35 in good health. Some clones in this sample may be carry-over from other donors' samples. The sample taken for sequencing was naive CD4+ T cells from PBMCs. The subset was: CD45RA+ positively selected.

The CDR3 sequence is CASSLGGAGLTYEQYF. CDR3 DNA sequence: TGTGCCAGCAGCTTAGGGGGAGCGGGATTAACCTACGAGCAGTACTTC. The chain couples TRBV7-2 to TRBJ2-7; 7 bases map to TRBD2. CDR1 is SGHTA and CDR2 is FQGNSA in the germline V gene. This CDR3 is 16 amino acids long. V was clipped by 1 base and J by 2 bases; unmatched bases: 8.